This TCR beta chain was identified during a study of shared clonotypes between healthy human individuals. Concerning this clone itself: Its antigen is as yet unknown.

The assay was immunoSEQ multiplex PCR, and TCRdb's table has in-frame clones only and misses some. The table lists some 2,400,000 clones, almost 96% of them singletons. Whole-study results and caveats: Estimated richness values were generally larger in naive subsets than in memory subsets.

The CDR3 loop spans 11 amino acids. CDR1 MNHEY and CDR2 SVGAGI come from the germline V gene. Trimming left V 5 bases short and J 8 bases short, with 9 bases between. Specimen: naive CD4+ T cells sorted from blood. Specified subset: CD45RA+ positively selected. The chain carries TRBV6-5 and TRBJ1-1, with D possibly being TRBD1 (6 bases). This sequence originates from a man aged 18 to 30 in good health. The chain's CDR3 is CASSQGLEAFF. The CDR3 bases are TGTGCCAGCAGTCAGGGGCTCGAAGCTTTCTTT.